This T cell receptor beta chain emerged from a study of T cells in pancreatic ductal adenocarcinoma listed by TCRdb under 2017. About the full investigation: The work assessed suppressive cells as well as CD8+ T cells infiltrating resected pancreatic ductal adenocarcinoma, measuring their numbers, locations, and properties, in order to shed light on the adaptive T-cell response that occurs naturally.

TCR beta CDR3 regions were amplified from genomic DNA using the immunoSEQ hsTCRB kit. An Illumina HiSeq system was used for high-throughput TRB CDR3 sequencing. In the source study's methods: The immunoSEQ software was used to analyze sequencing reads, and nonproductive sequences containing premature stops or frame-shifts were removed. Clonality of the repertoire was calculated as one minus Shannon entropy normalized by log2 of the number of unique productive sequences. Held by TCRdb, this immuneACCESS table contains in-frame sequences only and omits some clones. Under half of the omission traces to an unresolved V gene where checked; the cause of the rest is unknown. The V and J calls and clone size were taken over from that table, and D and trimming were inferred from the DNA. This sample lists 97,000 or so clones; roughly 96% were detected once. The ten largest clones take up roughly 3.1% of the sample.

The pancreatic ductal adenocarcinoma patients who were selected had gone through surgery without receiving any neoadjuvant therapy. After peripheral blood was drawn into heparin tubes, PBMCs were separated on a histopaque density gradient and then cryopreserved in approximately 9.8% DMSO. The DNeasy Blood and Tissue Kit, with Proteinase K and RNase treatment, was used to extract genomic DNA from about seven PBMC specimens and 9 or 10 flash-frozen tumor specimens. What the authors observed across the whole study: Comparisons of clonality between tumor and blood may be biased because tumors are enriched in CD45RO+ effector T cells rather than naive T cells, which biases the comparison toward lower diversity. T-cell clonality showed no significant difference between tumor and blood, with a mean clonality of approximately 0.12 in tumors and approximately 0.072 in blood. Compared with tumor samples, blood samples had more total productive templates and about 7.5-fold more unique clonotypes. Since most pancreatic cancer patients present with inoperable disease, the resected cohort was skewed toward the minority of patients who had early-stage disease.

With respect to this clone: Its antigen is not yet known. No much larger clone is present one base from it, and per-base qualities are unavailable.

Including the terminal cysteine and phenylalanine, the CDR3 comprises 15 residues. The read is trimmed to its CDR3 DNA, 45 bases read in frame from base 1. From a lookup of the germline V gene, CDR1 and CDR2 are MDHEN and SYDVKM. Deletion took 7 bases off V and 7 bases off J, with a span of 19 bases between the germline ends. The sequence was obtained from a human donor with pancreatic ductal adenocarcinoma. The chain couples TRBV28 to TRBJ1-4; TRBD1 is a possible D gene, resting on 5 matching bases. Sequenced sample: PBMCs. The CDR3 reads as follows: CASKITGGGGEKLFF. In nucleotides, the sequence is TGTGCCAGCAAAATAACGGGGGGGGGTGGTGAAAAACTGTTTTTT.